This TCR beta chain came from a study of cytomegalovirus exposure and HLA in healthy donors. This clone was seen a few times. Its cognate antigen is unknown. General observations from the study: Of the V segments, some could not be distinguished, including TRBV6-2 and TRBV6-3, and were excluded. One later analysis reportedly identified an Asian-associated ancestry cluster that showed fewer N-insertions than the approximately 700-donor mean. Across donors, sequencing depth was assumed by presence/absence analyses to be roughly uniform. Investigators reported 150 to 200 TCR beta chains as tied to cytomegalovirus.

V dropped 7 bases and J dropped 5 bases, with 17 bases sitting between them. The CDR3 contains 14 residues. Germline assignment: CDR1 SGHTA and CDR2 FQGNSA. Researchers ran the PCR with 60 Vbeta and 13 Jbeta primers. TCRdb keeps only in-frame clones here, not all; method: immunoSEQ multiplex PCR. The repertoire includes 140,000 to 150,000 clones, 78% of them detected once, and 2.5% to 3.5% sits in the top ten. This receptor was identified in a female donor in good health and CMV-seronegative. Sequencing was performed on PBMCs. The gene calls are TRBV7-2 and TRBJ1-1; D remains ambiguous. For the CDR3, the DNA is TGTGCCAGCACCCCGGCGGGGTCGGGGACTGAAGCTTTCTTT. It codes for CASTPAGSGTEAFF.